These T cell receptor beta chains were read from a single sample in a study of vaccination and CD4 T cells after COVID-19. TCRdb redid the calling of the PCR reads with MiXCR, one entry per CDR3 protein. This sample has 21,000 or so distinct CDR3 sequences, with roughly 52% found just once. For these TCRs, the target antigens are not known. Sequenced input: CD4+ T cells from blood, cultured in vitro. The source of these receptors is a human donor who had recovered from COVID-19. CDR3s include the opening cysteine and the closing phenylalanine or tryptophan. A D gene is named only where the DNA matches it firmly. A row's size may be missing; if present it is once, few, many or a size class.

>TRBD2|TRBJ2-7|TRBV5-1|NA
CASRTAGREYEQYF
TGCGCCAGCAGGACGGCGGGGCGGGAGTACGAGCAGTACTTC
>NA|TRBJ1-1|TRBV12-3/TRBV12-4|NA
CASSVVSNTEAFF
TGTGCCAGCAGCGTCGTAAGTAACACTGAAGCTTTCTTT
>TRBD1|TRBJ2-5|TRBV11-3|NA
CASSEKGYRGPGETQYF
TGTGCCAGCAGCGAAAAAGGCTACAGGGGGCCGGGGGAGACCCAGTACTTC
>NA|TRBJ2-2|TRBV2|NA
CASKGHATGELFF
TGTGCCAGCAAGGGACACGCCACCGGGGAGCTGTTTTTT
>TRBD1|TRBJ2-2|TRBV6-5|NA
CASSSTGITGELFF
TGTGCCAGCAGTTCGACAGGGATCACCGGGGAGCTGTTTTTT
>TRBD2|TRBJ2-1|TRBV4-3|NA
CASSHRTSGRAGSYNEQFF
TGCGCCAGCAGCCACCGGACTAGCGGGAGGGCGGGTTCTTACAATGAGCAGTTCTTC
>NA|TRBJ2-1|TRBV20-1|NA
CSVPISGQRGNEQFF
TGCAGTGTCCCGATCAGCGGGCAGCGAGGAAATGAGCAGTTCTTC
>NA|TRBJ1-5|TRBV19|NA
CASSIGGVPQPQHF
TGTGCCAGTAGTATCGGAGGGGTCCCTCAGCCCCAGCATTTT
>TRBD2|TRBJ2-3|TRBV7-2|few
CASSVTSGRGGDTQYF
TGTGCCAGCAGCGTGACTAGCGGGAGGGGTGGGGATACGCAGTATTTT
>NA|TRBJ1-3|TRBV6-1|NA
CASSPTTDSGNTIYF
TGTGCCAGCAGCCCAACAACGGACAGCGGAAACACCATATATTTT
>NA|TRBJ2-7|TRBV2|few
CASSPEGLNEQYF
TGTGCCAGCAGCCCGGAGGGCCTCAACGAGCAGTACTTC
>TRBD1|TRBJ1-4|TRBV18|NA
CASSPLDRGLGGSEKLFF
TGTGCCAGCTCACCGCTTGACAGGGGGCTGGGAGGTTCGGAAAAACTGTTTTTT
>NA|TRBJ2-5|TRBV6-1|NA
CASRPGTAPETQYF
TGTGCCAGCAGGCCAGGGACCGCCCCAGAGACCCAGTACTTC
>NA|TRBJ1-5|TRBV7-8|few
CASSLPSNQPQHF
TGTGCCAGCAGCTTACCTAGCAATCAGCCCCAGCATTTT
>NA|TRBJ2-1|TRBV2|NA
CASSEVFSNEQFF
TGTGCCAGCAGTGAAGTTTTCAGCAATGAGCAGTTCTTC
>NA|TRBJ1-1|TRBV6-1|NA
CASSNYRDSGAFF
TGTGCCAGCAGTAATTACAGGGATTCAGGAGCTTTCTTT
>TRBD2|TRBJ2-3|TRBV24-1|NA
CATSDQRGLTDTQYF
TGTGCCACCAGTGACCAGCGGGGTCTCACAGATACGCAGTATTTT
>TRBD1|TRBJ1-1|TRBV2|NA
CASTGQGALTEAFF
TGTGCCAGTACGGGACAGGGGGCTCTCACTGAAGCTTTCTTT
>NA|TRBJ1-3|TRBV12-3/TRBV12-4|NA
CASSDMTGSGNTIYF
TGTGCCAGCAGTGATATGACGGGCTCTGGAAACACCATATATTTT
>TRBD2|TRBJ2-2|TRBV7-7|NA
CASSAGLGNGELFF
TGTGCTAGCAGTGCGGGACTAGGGAACGGGGAGCTGTTTTTT
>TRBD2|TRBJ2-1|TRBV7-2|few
CASSPQPSSGRNEQFF
TGTGCCAGCAGCCCTCAACCTTCTAGCGGGCGGAATGAGCAGTTCTTC
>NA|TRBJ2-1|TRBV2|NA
CASSEGPGGQQFF
TGTGCCAGCAGTGAAGGGCCCGGGGGCCAGCAGTTCTTC
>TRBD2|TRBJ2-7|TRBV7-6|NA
CASSPIGGSGRDEQYF
TGTGCCAGCAGCCCGATCGGTGGTAGCGGGAGGGACGAGCAGTACTTC
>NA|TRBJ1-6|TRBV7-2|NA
CASSFAGEGSPLHF
TGTGCCAGCAGCTTCGCAGGGGAGGGATCACCCCTCCACTTT
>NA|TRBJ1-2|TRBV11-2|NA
CASSRGQPGEGYTF
TGTGCCAGCAGTCGTGGACAGCCCGGAGAGGGCTACACCTTC
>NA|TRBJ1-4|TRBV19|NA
CASTPPTNEKLFF
TGTGCCAGTACCCCGCCAACTAATGAAAAACTGTTTTTT
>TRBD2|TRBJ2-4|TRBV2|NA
CASSREGGSGTSGRHF
TGTGCCAGCAGTCGCGAAGGGGGCTCAGGGACTAGCGGGAGGCACTTC
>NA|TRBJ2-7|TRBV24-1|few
CATSGLSGMSYEQYF
TGTGCCACCAGTGGCCTTAGCGGTATGTCCTACGAGCAGTACTTC
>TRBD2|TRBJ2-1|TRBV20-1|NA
CSARRVAGRGDYNEQFF
TGCAGTGCTAGGCGCGTAGCGGGTAGAGGAGACTACAATGAGCAGTTCTTC
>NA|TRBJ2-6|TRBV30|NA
CAWSNFGIGANVLTF
TGTGCCTGGAGCAACTTCGGCATTGGGGCCAACGTCCTGACTTTC
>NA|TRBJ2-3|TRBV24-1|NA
CATSGRQRDTDTQYF
TGTGCCACCAGTGGTCGACAGAGGGACACAGATACGCAGTATTTT
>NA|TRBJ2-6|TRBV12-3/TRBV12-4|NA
CASRPGVPGANVLTF
TGTGCCAGCAGACCAGGGGTCCCTGGGGCCAACGTCCTGACTTTC
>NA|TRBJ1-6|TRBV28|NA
CASSSSRVPLHF
TGTGCCAGCAGCTCAAGCAGGGTACCCCTCCACTTT
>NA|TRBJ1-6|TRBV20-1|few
CSAREVGVTGSPLHF
TGCAGTGCTAGAGAGGTCGGGGTGACGGGTTCACCCCTCCACTTT
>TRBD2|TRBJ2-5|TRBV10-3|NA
CAITPGEGETQYF
TGTGCCATCACCCCCGGGGAGGGGGAGACCCAGTACTTC
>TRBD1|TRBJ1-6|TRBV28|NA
CASSFPTGGRDSPLHF
TGTGCCAGCAGTTTTCCGACAGGGGGCCGTGATTCACCCCTCCACTTT
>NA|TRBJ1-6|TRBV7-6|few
CASSPAPGSYNSPLHF
TGTGCCAGCAGCCCCGCCCCAGGGTCCTATAATTCACCCCTCCACTTT
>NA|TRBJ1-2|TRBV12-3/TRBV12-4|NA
CASSLRGGLDGYTF
TGTGCCAGCAGTTTAAGGGGGGGTTTGGATGGCTACACCTTC
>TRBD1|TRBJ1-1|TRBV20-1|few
CSAPEGTGGSAFF
TGCAGTGCCCCAGAGGGGACAGGGGGATCGGCTTTCTTT
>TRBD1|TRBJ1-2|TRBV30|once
CAYINSGTGVEYGYTF
TGTGCCTACATAAACTCCGGGACAGGGGTAGAGTATGGCTACACCTTC
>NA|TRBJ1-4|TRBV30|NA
CAWSPVGEKLFF
TGTGCCTGGAGTCCCGTGGGTGAAAAACTGTTTTTT
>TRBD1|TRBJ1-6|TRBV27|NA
CASSLFGTGGNSPLHF
TGTGCCAGCAGTTTATTCGGGACAGGGGGGAATTCACCCCTCCACTTT
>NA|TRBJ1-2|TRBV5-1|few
CASRGGGISEGYTF
TGCGCCAGCCGCGGGGGGGGTATATCAGAAGGCTACACCTTC
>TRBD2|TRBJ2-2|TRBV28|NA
CASSLWELAGGPGELFF
TGTGCCAGCAGTTTATGGGAACTAGCGGGAGGGCCCGGGGAGCTGTTTTTT
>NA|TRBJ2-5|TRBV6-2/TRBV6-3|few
CASSYYREGTQYF
TGTGCCAGCAGTTACTACCGAGAAGGTACCCAGTACTTC
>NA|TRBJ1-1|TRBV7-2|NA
CASSSWGENTEAFF
TGTGCCAGCAGCAGCTGGGGGGAAAACACTGAAGCTTTCTTT
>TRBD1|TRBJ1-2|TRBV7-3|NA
CASSLDPQGVGGYTF
TGTGCCAGCAGCTTAGATCCGCAGGGGGTGGGAGGCTACACCTTC
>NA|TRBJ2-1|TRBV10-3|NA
CAITPETGYNEQFF
TGTGCCATCACCCCGGAAACCGGATACAATGAGCAGTTCTTC
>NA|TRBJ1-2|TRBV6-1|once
CASSGRRFDTF
TGTGCCAGCAGTGGACGAAGGTTCGACACCTTC